This passage covers 20 T cell receptor beta chains from one sample sequenced in a study of PD-L1 blockade in urothelial cancer. Only in-frame clones appear in the TCRdb table, and some are missing; sequencing was by immunoSEQ multiplex PCR. The sample includes 60,000 or so clones, 82% of them seen just once. This specimen was PBMCs, taken around atezolizumab (anti-PD-L1) treatment. Receptors were obtained from a man aged 65-85 years with urothelial cancer.

The chain employs TRBV6-1 and TRBJ2-3; 9 bases are shared with TRBD2. The J segment lost 7 bases and the V segment lost 0 bases, leaving 14 bases of the junction unmatched. Germline V gene data show CDR1 as MNHNS and CDR2 as SASEGT. The CDR3 extends over 18 amino acids. The CDR3 DNA reads as TGTGCCAGCAGTGAAGCGCAGGTGGTAGCGGGAGCAAGTTATACGCAGTATTTT. Translated, it gives CASSEAQVVAGASYTQYF.

The chain recombines TRBV6-5 with TRBJ2-3, with D perhaps TRBD2 (6 bases). Germline loops: CDR1 MNHEY, CDR2 SVGAGI. V dropped 4 bases and J dropped 0 bases, with 14 bases sitting between them. This CDR3 has 16 amino acids. For the CDR3, the DNA is TGTGCCAGCAGTTCCATTAGCGGAACTAGCACAGATACGCAGTATTTT. This translates into CASSSISGTSTDTQYF.

This clone appeared once. The chain recombines TRBV4-1 with TRBJ1-4; tentative D call: TRBD1 (5 bases). The ends were cut back, 0 bases at V and 8 bases at J, with 13 bases in the middle. Germline V CDR1 and CDR2: MGHRA, YSYEKL. This CDR3 spans 15 amino acids. The CDR3 DNA sequence: TGCGCCAGCAGCCAAGAGGGGAGGGGAAGCGAAAAACTGTTTTTT. Residues: CASSQEGRGSEKLFF.

The gene calls are TRBV5-1 and TRBJ2-2; 10 positions match TRBD2. V lost 1 base to trimming and J lost 4 bases; unmatched junction nucleotides: 7. The CDR3 has 17 residues. Germline CDR1 SGHRS, CDR2 YFSETQ. CDR3 region: CASSLKREGRVTGELFF. CDR3 DNA: TGCGCCAGCAGCTTGAAGCGGGAGGGCCGGGTCACCGGGGAGCTGTTTTTT.

The chain combines TRBV11-2 with TRBJ2-7; D unclear. The CDR3 contains 13 residues. From germline, CDR1 is SGHAT and CDR2 FQNNGV. Trimming stripped 1 base from V and 7 bases from J, with 11 bases between. The CDR3 DNA reads as TGTGCCAGCAGCTTAGGGCAGGTTCGGGAGCAGTACTTC. It codes for CASSLGQVREQYF.

The chain couples TRBV7-2 to TRBJ1-1; D not resolved. V dropped 3 bases and J dropped 3 bases, with 8 bases sitting between them. CDR1 and CDR2 from the germline V gene are SGHTA and FQGNSA. The CDR3 is 13 amino acids. The CDR3 loop reads CASSFGEDTEAFF. In DNA, the CDR3 is TGTGCCAGCAGCTTTGGGGAGGACACTGAAGCTTTCTTT.

The J gene is TRBJ2-7, the V gene TRBV6-5; D is possibly TRBD1 (5 bases). This CDR3 is 14 amino acids long. In germline, CDR1 is MNHEY, CDR2 SVGAGI. Trimming took 8 bases from V and 3 from J, leaving 17 bases between them. This CDR3 reads CASQTMDNHYEQYF. The CDR3 nucleotides read TGTGCCAGCCAGACCATGGACAATCACTACGAGCAGTACTTC.

This clone was found once. The chain joins TRBV2 to TRBJ2-3; possible D gene TRBD1, 5 bases. This CDR3 spans 12 amino acids. The V end lost 6 bases, the J end lost 2 bases, and 6 bases lay between the germline ends. The germline V gene has CDR1 SNHLY and CDR2 FYNNEI. CDR3 residues: CASSRDTDTQYF. The DNA for the CDR3 is TGTGCCAGCAGCAGGGACACAGATACGCAGTATTTT.

The gene calls are TRBV12-5 and TRBJ2-5, with TRBD1 matching 8 bases. The germline CDR1 and CDR2 sequences are LGHNT and FRNRAP. The CDR3 sequence is 14 residues long. After removal of 3 bases from V and 7 bases from J, the junction contained 7 bases not matched to a gene. The CDR3 region has the DNA TGTGCTAGTGGTTTAGACAGGGGAGGAGGGACCCAGTACTTC. This translates into CASGLDRGGGTQYF.

The gene calls are TRBV27 and TRBJ1-2, with 9 bases lining up with TRBD1. The CDR3 is 13 residues long. From germline, CDR1 is MNHEY and CDR2 SMNVEV (reference sequence). The V gene end was trimmed by 3 bases and the J gene end by 8 bases; junction bases not matched to a gene: 4. For the CDR3, the DNA is TGTGCCAGCAGTTTGCGGGGGACAGGGGGCTACACCTTC. Translation gives CASSLRGTGGYTF.

The chain combines TRBV4-1 with TRBJ1-4; tentative D call: TRBD1 (6 bases). Germline V gene data show CDR1 as MGHRA and CDR2 as YSYEKL. CDR3 length: 13 residues. Trimming cost V 4 bases and J 7 bases, with 10 bases left between them. Here the CDR3 reads CASSRTGFEKLFF. CDR3 DNA sequence: TGCGCCAGCAGCCGAACAGGGTTTGAAAAACTGTTTTTT.

This clone has just a few counts. V is TRBV9 and J is TRBJ2-1; weak D call: TRBD1 (5 bases). CDR3 length: 13 amino acids. The germline V gene encodes CDR1 SGDLS and CDR2 YYNGEE. Trimming shortened V by 0 bases and J by 7 bases, and 8 bases separated the two germline ends. The CDR3 DNA follows: TGTGCCAGCAGCGTAGGTCAGGGAAATGAGCAGTTCTTC. It translates to CASSVGQGNEQFF.

The gene calls are TRBV2 and TRBJ1-2; 7 nucleotides line up with TRBD1. This CDR3 has 13 residues. The ends lost 10 bases at V and 4 bases at J; junction bases unmatched: 9. Germline assignment: CDR1 SNHLY and CDR2 FYNNEI. This CDR3 is CAIDDRESYGYTF. The CDR3 region has the DNA TGTGCCATCGATGACAGGGAAAGCTATGGCTACACCTTC.

V gene TRBV11-2 combines with J gene TRBJ2-3; possible D gene TRBD2, 6 bases. Germline CDR1 reads SGHAT; CDR2 reads FQNNGV. The CDR3 loop spans 12 amino acids. The ends were cut back, 8 bases at V and 3 bases at J, with 9 bases in the middle. This CDR3 reads CASARGTDTQYF. The CDR3 coding sequence is TGTGCCAGCGCCCGGGGGACAGATACGCAGTATTTT. The complete variable domain, with remaining parts taken from reference TRBV11-2 and TRBJ2-3, reads EAGVAQSPRYKIIEKRQSVAFWCNPISGHATLYWYQQILGQGPKLLIQFQNNGVVDDSQLPKDRFSAERLKGVDSTLKIQPAKLEDSAVYLCASARGTDTQYFGPGTRLTVL.

The rearrangement uses TRBV15 and TRBJ2-5, with a possible D match to TRBD1 (6 bases). CDR3 length: 14 residues. The V end lost 3 bases, the J end lost 0 bases, and 8 bases lay between the germline ends. Per the germline V gene, CDR1 is LNHNV and CDR2 is YYDKDF (reference sequence). CDR3 bases: TGTGCCACCAGCAGTACAGGGTACCAAGAGACCCAGTACTTC. Protein: CATSSTGYQETQYF.

The chain joins TRBV7-3 to TRBJ2-1; D uncertain. The CDR3 has 13 residues. V dropped 2 bases and J dropped 4 bases, with 6 bases sitting between them. Per the germline V gene, CDR1 is SGHTA and CDR2 is FQGTGA. For the CDR3, the DNA is TGTGCCAGCAGCTTATCCGGTTACAATGAGCAGTTCTTC. Protein: CASSLSGYNEQFF.

As for this clone: This CDR3 is also generated by other DNA sequences in the sample. The V and J genes are TRBV18 and TRBJ2-7; TRBD1 agrees at 9 bases. The junction had 5 bases not matched to a gene; V was cut back by 6 bases and J by 2 bases. The CDR3 consists of 14 residues. The germline V gene has CDR1 KGHSH and CDR2 LQKENI. The CDR3 sequence is CASSPGTGPYEQYF. The CDR3 DNA follows: TGTGCCAGCTCCCCCGGGACAGGGCCCTACGAGCAGTACTTC.

The chain couples TRBV30 to TRBJ2-3, with 9 bases matching TRBD2. CDR3 length: 15 residues. Germline V lookup: CDR1 GTSNPN, CDR2 SVGIG (reference sequence). The V and J ends lost 2 bases and 3 bases, in that order; junction bases with no gene match: 6. The CDR3 bases are TGTGCCTGGAGTCCTTGGACTAGCGTAACAGATACGCAGTATTTT. Protein sequence: CAWSPWTSVTDTQYF.

This clone was counted a single time. V is TRBV5-4 and J is TRBJ2-1; 9 bases align to TRBD1. This CDR3 has 15 amino acids. V gave up 2 bases and J gave up 3 bases; unmatched junction bases: 3. CDR1 SGHNT and CDR2 YYREEE come from the germline V gene (reference sequence). The CDR3 DNA follows: TGTGCCAGCAGCTTACCGGGACAGGGCTACAATGAGCAGTTCTTC. This encodes CASSLPGQGYNEQFF.

The chain recombines TRBV6-5 with TRBJ1-2; D gene uncertain. Germline V gene data show CDR1 as MNHEY and CDR2 as SVGAGI. This CDR3 spans 14 amino acids. V was pared by 2 bases and J by 0 bases, with 7 bases between. As DNA, the CDR3 is TGTGCCAGCAGTTACGGGGAGACTAACTATGGCTACACCTTC. Encoded protein: CASSYGETNYGYTF.